The rows below give T cell receptor beta chains drawn from one sample of a study of T cell repertoires in cytomegalovirus infection. What these receptors recognize is not known. TCRdb fed the reads into MiXCR, producing one record per CDR3 protein. Among 35,000 to 55,000 distinct CDR3 sequences, nearly 20% were seen once, and the ten largest hold about 53%. This specimen was CD8+ T cells from cultured PBMCs, taken from culture after CMV antigen stimulation. The receptors were sampled from a human donor in good health (CMV status not recorded). Some clones in this sample may be carry-over from other donors' samples. The CDR3 runs from the conserved cysteine through the conserved F or W. D genes are given only for firm matches. The size of a clone is reported for some rows only, either as once, few or many, or as a class for expanded clones.

j_call: TRBJ2-1
d_call: NA
v_call: TRBV27
clone_size: many
cdr3_aa: CASSLSETYNEQFF
cdr3_nt: TGTGCCAGCAGTTTATCTGAGACTTACAATGAGCAGTTCTTC

j_call: TRBJ2-5
d_call: TRBD1
v_call: TRBV7-9
clone_size: NA
cdr3_aa: CASSPGRTGQETQYF
cdr3_nt: TGTGCCAGCAGCCCAGGCAGGACAGGCCAAGAGACCCAGTACTTC

j_call: TRBJ1-2
d_call: NA
v_call: TRBV4-3
clone_size: few
cdr3_aa: CASSQDRWGLGYGYTF
cdr3_nt: TGCGCCAGCAGCCAAGATAGGTGGGGATTAGGATATGGCTACACCTTC

j_call: TRBJ2-1
d_call: TRBD2
v_call: TRBV12-3/TRBV12-4
clone_size: NA
cdr3_aa: CASSPGGVAGIYNEQFF
cdr3_nt: TGTGCCAGCAGCCCTGGGGGAGTAGCGGGGATCTACAATGAGCAGTTCTTC

j_call: TRBJ2-3
d_call: TRBD2
v_call: TRBV3-1
clone_size: NA
cdr3_aa: CASSPLEVAGVRDTQYF
cdr3_nt: TGTGCCAGCAGCCCCCTCGAAGTAGCGGGGGTGAGAGATACGCAGTATTTT

j_call: TRBJ2-3
d_call: NA
v_call: TRBV13
clone_size: few
cdr3_aa: CASSPPGGSQSDTQYF
cdr3_nt: TGTGCCAGCAGCCCCCCAGGGGGGAGTCAATCAGATACGCAGTATTTT

j_call: TRBJ2-7
d_call: TRBD2
v_call: TRBV28
clone_size: few
cdr3_aa: CASSFRDYLPYEQYF
cdr3_nt: TGTGCCAGCAGTTTCCGGGACTACCTTCCCTACGAGCAGTACTTC

j_call: TRBJ2-7
d_call: NA
v_call: TRBV7-6
clone_size: NA
cdr3_aa: CASSLRQTSSYEQYF
cdr3_nt: TGTGCCAGCAGCTTAAGACAGACGAGCTCCTACGAGCAGTACTTC

j_call: TRBJ2-3
d_call: NA
v_call: TRBV27
clone_size: few
cdr3_aa: CASSKTASDTDTQYF
cdr3_nt: TGTGCCAGCAGTAAGACGGCTAGCGACACAGATACGCAGTATTTT

j_call: TRBJ2-7
d_call: NA
v_call: TRBV20-1
clone_size: NA
cdr3_aa: CSARDKDRTSNEQYF
cdr3_nt: TGCAGTGCTAGAGATAAGGACAGAACTTCCAACGAGCAGTACTTC

j_call: TRBJ2-1
d_call: NA
v_call: TRBV28
clone_size: NA
cdr3_aa: CASSYSGVHEQFF
cdr3_nt: TGTGCCAGCAGTTATTCAGGTGTCCATGAGCAGTTCTTC

j_call: TRBJ2-3
d_call: TRBD1
v_call: TRBV6-2/TRBV6-3
clone_size: few
cdr3_aa: CASSSRDRFSDTQYF
cdr3_nt: TGTGCCAGCAGTTCTCGGGACAGGTTTTCAGATACGCAGTATTTT

j_call: TRBJ2-1
d_call: NA
v_call: TRBV12-3/TRBV12-4
clone_size: many
cdr3_aa: CASSLGPSTEQFF
cdr3_nt: TGTGCCAGCAGTTTAGGGCCTAGCACTGAGCAGTTCTTC

j_call: TRBJ2-1
d_call: TRBD2
v_call: TRBV11-2
clone_size: many
cdr3_aa: CASRSIAGGLDNEQFF
cdr3_nt: TGTGCCAGCCGATCGATAGCGGGAGGGTTGGACAATGAGCAGTTCTTC

j_call: TRBJ1-2
d_call: NA
v_call: TRBV20-1
clone_size: few
cdr3_aa: CSARAPGAAMTYGYTF
cdr3_nt: TGCAGTGCTAGAGCCCCAGGGGCCGCGATGACCTATGGCTACACCTTC

j_call: TRBJ2-7
d_call: TRBD1
v_call: TRBV12-3/TRBV12-4
clone_size: many
cdr3_aa: CASSSPGQGDYEQYF
cdr3_nt: TGTGCCAGCAGTTCCCCGGGACAGGGGGACTACGAGCAGTACTTC

j_call: TRBJ2-2
d_call: NA
v_call: TRBV10-1
clone_size: many
cdr3_aa: CASSPYQGPGELFF
cdr3_nt: TGCGCCAGCAGCCCATATCAGGGGCCCGGGGAGCTGTTTTTT

j_call: TRBJ2-1
d_call: TRBD1
v_call: TRBV5-6
clone_size: NA
cdr3_aa: CASSLTGGLYNEQFF
cdr3_nt: TGTGCCAGCAGCCTTACAGGGGGATTATACAATGAGCAGTTCTTC

j_call: TRBJ2-7
d_call: TRBD2
v_call: TRBV19
clone_size: NA
cdr3_aa: CASSIALGLAVPSYEQYF
cdr3_nt: TGTGCCAGTAGTATCGCCTTGGGACTAGCGGTCCCCTCCTACGAGCAGTACTTC

j_call: TRBJ2-3
d_call: TRBD2
v_call: TRBV4-3
clone_size: NA
cdr3_aa: CASSQDETSASTDTQYF
cdr3_nt: TGCGCCAGCAGCCAAGACGAAACTAGCGCTAGCACAGATACGCAGTATTTT

j_call: TRBJ2-7
d_call: NA
v_call: TRBV27
clone_size: NA
cdr3_aa: CASRSTEGDGYEQYF
cdr3_nt: TGTGCCAGCAGATCGACAGAAGGGGACGGTTACGAGCAGTACTTC

j_call: TRBJ2-7
d_call: NA
v_call: TRBV19
clone_size: many
cdr3_aa: CATNGRGSYEQYF
cdr3_nt: TGTGCCACCAACGGCAGGGGTTCATACGAGCAGTACTTC

j_call: TRBJ2-3
d_call: NA
v_call: TRBV10-3
clone_size: NA
cdr3_aa: CAISEFGRSTDTQYF
cdr3_nt: TGTGCCATCAGTGAGTTCGGGCGGAGCACAGATACGCAGTATTTT

j_call: TRBJ2-5
d_call: TRBD2
v_call: TRBV7-2
clone_size: many
cdr3_aa: CASSPKRGRDETQYF
cdr3_nt: TGTGCCAGCAGTCCGAAGCGGGGGCGGGATGAGACCCAGTACTTC

j_call: TRBJ1-1
d_call: TRBD1
v_call: TRBV6-2/TRBV6-3
clone_size: many
cdr3_aa: CASSLFGTGRTEAFF
cdr3_nt: TGTGCCAGCAGTCTCTTCGGGACAGGGCGAACTGAAGCTTTCTTT

j_call: TRBJ1-6
d_call: NA
v_call: TRBV27
clone_size: NA
cdr3_aa: CASSLVQYNSPLHF
cdr3_nt: TGTGCCAGCAGTTTGGTTCAATATAATTCACCCCTCCACTTT

j_call: TRBJ2-7
d_call: TRBD1
v_call: TRBV11-2
clone_size: many
cdr3_aa: CASSFGQGTYEQYF
cdr3_nt: TGTGCCAGCAGCTTTGGACAGGGGACCTACGAGCAGTACTTC

j_call: TRBJ2-1
d_call: NA
v_call: TRBV29-1
clone_size: NA
cdr3_aa: CSVEEGKYEQFF
cdr3_nt: TGCAGCGTTGAAGAGGGGAAGTATGAGCAGTTCTTC

j_call: TRBJ1-2
d_call: TRBD1
v_call: TRBV18
clone_size: many
cdr3_aa: CASSSQGQVDGYTF
cdr3_nt: TGTGCCAGCTCATCCCAGGGACAGGTGGATGGCTACACCTTC

j_call: TRBJ2-7
d_call: NA
v_call: TRBV4-1
clone_size: NA
cdr3_aa: CASSQDPYRDGYEQYF
cdr3_nt: TGCGCCAGCAGCCAAGATCCGTACCGGGACGGCTACGAGCAGTACTTC

j_call: TRBJ1-5
d_call: NA
v_call: TRBV7-8
clone_size: many
cdr3_aa: CASSLAGEWRQPQHF
cdr3_nt: TGTGCCAGCAGCTTAGCCGGGGAGTGGCGTCAGCCCCAGCATTTT

j_call: TRBJ2-1
d_call: TRBD2
v_call: TRBV27
clone_size: many
cdr3_aa: CASRPAGAASYNEQFF
cdr3_nt: TGTGCCAGCAGGCCAGCGGGGGCCGCATCCTACAATGAGCAGTTCTTC

j_call: TRBJ2-7
d_call: NA
v_call: TRBV6-5
clone_size: NA
cdr3_aa: CASSYGGTASGDEQYF
cdr3_nt: TGTGCCAGCAGTTACGGGGGGACCGCCTCGGGTGACGAGCAGTACTTC

j_call: TRBJ2-5
d_call: NA
v_call: TRBV24-1
clone_size: NA
cdr3_aa: CATSDTTETQYF
cdr3_nt: TGTGCCACCAGTGACACAACAGAGACCCAGTACTTC

j_call: TRBJ1-1
d_call: TRBD1
v_call: TRBV6-2/TRBV6-3
clone_size: few
cdr3_aa: CASSPDRENTEAFF
cdr3_nt: TGTGCCAGCAGTCCCGACAGGGAGAACACTGAAGCTTTCTTT

j_call: TRBJ1-5
d_call: NA
v_call: TRBV7-9
clone_size: NA
cdr3_aa: CASSSGVTKGPQHF
cdr3_nt: TGTGCCAGCAGCTCCGGGGTTACTAAAGGGCCCCAGCATTTT

j_call: TRBJ1-2
d_call: NA
v_call: TRBV30
clone_size: few
cdr3_aa: CAWTRAGSEAFYGYTF
cdr3_nt: TGTGCCTGGACCAGAGCCGGGAGCGAGGCCTTCTATGGCTACACCTTC

j_call: TRBJ1-1
d_call: NA
v_call: TRBV12-3/TRBV12-4
clone_size: NA
cdr3_aa: CASSLSLVTEAFF
cdr3_nt: TGTGCCAGCAGTTTATCGCTCGTCACTGAAGCTTTCTTT

j_call: TRBJ2-2
d_call: TRBD2
v_call: TRBV12-3/TRBV12-4
clone_size: NA
cdr3_aa: CATSAGVYTGELFF
cdr3_nt: TGTGCCACCTCAGCGGGAGTGTACACCGGGGAGCTGTTTTTT

j_call: TRBJ2-5
d_call: NA
v_call: TRBV27
clone_size: NA
cdr3_aa: CARTHLGETQYF
cdr3_nt: TGTGCCAGGACCCATCTGGGAGAGACCCAGTACTTC

j_call: TRBJ2-2
d_call: TRBD2
v_call: TRBV4-1
clone_size: once
cdr3_aa: CASSRPGEGPTGELFF
cdr3_nt: TGCGCCAGCAGCCGCCCGGGGGAGGGCCCCACCGGGGAGCTGTTTTTT

j_call: TRBJ2-5
d_call: NA
v_call: TRBV30
clone_size: few
cdr3_aa: CAWSVGRRRTQYF
cdr3_nt: TGTGCCTGGAGTGTGGGCAGGAGACGGACCCAGTACTTC

j_call: TRBJ2-7
d_call: NA
v_call: TRBV13
clone_size: many
cdr3_aa: CASSLTGTLDYEQYF
cdr3_nt: TGTGCCAGCAGCTTAACTGGGACCCTCGACTACGAGCAGTACTTC

j_call: TRBJ2-3
d_call: NA
v_call: TRBV11-3
clone_size: few
cdr3_aa: CASSLQAGSTDTQYF
cdr3_nt: TGTGCCAGCAGCTTACAAGCGGGCAGCACAGATACGCAGTATTTT

j_call: TRBJ2-5
d_call: NA
v_call: TRBV19
clone_size: many
cdr3_aa: CASSTGGAGQQETQYF
cdr3_nt: TGTGCCAGTAGTACCGGGGGAGCGGGACAACAAGAGACCCAGTACTTC

j_call: TRBJ2-7
d_call: TRBD1
v_call: TRBV6-2/TRBV6-3
clone_size: NA
cdr3_aa: CASSPGTGVRYEQYF
cdr3_nt: TGTGCCAGCAGTCCCGGGACAGGGGTGAGGTACGAGCAGTACTTC

j_call: TRBJ2-2
d_call: NA
v_call: TRBV24-1
clone_size: few
cdr3_aa: CATSSGHANTGELFF
cdr3_nt: TGTGCCACCAGTTCGGGACATGCAAACACCGGGGAGCTGTTTTTT

j_call: TRBJ2-1
d_call: TRBD2
v_call: TRBV2
clone_size: NA
cdr3_aa: CASKPAGGPPRNEQFF
cdr3_nt: TGTGCCAGCAAACCAGCGGGGGGCCCCCCTAGAAATGAGCAGTTCTTC

j_call: TRBJ1-2
d_call: TRBD1
v_call: TRBV20-1
clone_size: many
cdr3_aa: CSVPLGTENNYGYTF
cdr3_nt: TGCAGTGTTCCCCTCGGGACAGAAAATAACTATGGCTACACCTTC

j_call: TRBJ2-7
d_call: NA
v_call: TRBV20-1
clone_size: NA
cdr3_aa: CSASGGEQYF
cdr3_nt: TGCAGTGCTAGTGGGGGCGAGCAGTACTTC

j_call: TRBJ2-2
d_call: NA
v_call: TRBV7-8
clone_size: NA
cdr3_aa: CASRRGELFF
cdr3_nt: TGTGCCAGCAGACGTGGGGAGCTGTTTTTT

j_call: TRBJ2-5
d_call: TRBD2
v_call: TRBV11-3
clone_size: many
cdr3_aa: CASTTSGLAVKETQYF
cdr3_nt: TGTGCCAGCACCACGTCGGGGCTAGCGGTAAAGGAGACCCAGTACTTC

j_call: TRBJ1-3
d_call: NA
v_call: TRBV30
clone_size: few
cdr3_aa: CAWRPGGNTIYF
cdr3_nt: TGTGCCTGGAGACCGGGTGGAAACACCATATATTTT

j_call: TRBJ2-1
d_call: TRBD1
v_call: TRBV6-5
clone_size: NA
cdr3_aa: CASSARGPKNNEQFF
cdr3_nt: TGTGCCAGCAGTGCCAGGGGGCCTAAAAACAATGAGCAGTTCTTC

j_call: TRBJ2-1
d_call: TRBD2
v_call: TRBV9
clone_size: few
cdr3_aa: CASSPSGTAENEQFF
cdr3_nt: TGTGCCAGCAGCCCAAGCGGGACTGCCGAGAATGAGCAGTTCTTC